This TCR beta chain was captured in a study of blood T cell repertoires in COVID-19. As for the study in general: COVID-19 samples from acute and convalescent phases originated in the United States, Italy and Spain. Sources were T cells, B-cell-depleted T cells, or PBMCs; the material itself was cDNA or gDNA.

Germline V CDR1 and CDR2: MNHEY, SVGEGT. This CDR3 spans 16 amino acids. The V end was cut by 6 bases, the J end by 2 bases, with 18 bases between. Original handling: Amplified reference gene primers provided the basis for estimating nucleated cell counts. Only in-frame clones appear in the TCRdb table, and some are missing; sequencing was by immunoSEQ multiplex PCR. D and trimming come from the DNA, and the V and J calls and clone size come from that table. This table has under 85,000 clones, about three quarters appearing once. Sample: peripheral blood. The origin of this receptor is a woman of 80 years or more with active or convalescent COVID-19. The rearrangement links TRBV6-2 or TRBV6-3 to TRBJ2-3; D may be TRBD1 (6 bases). The CDR3 DNA sequence: TGTGCCAGCAGCCGAATTACGGACAGCCACACAGATACGCAGTATTTT. Translating gives CASSRITDSHTDTQYF.